This T cell receptor beta chain was documented in a study of graft-versus-host responses after intestinal transplantation. In the study overall: Multivisceral, liver-intestinal, or isolated intestinal transplants were received by the recipients. Anti-thymocyte globulin induction was given to all recipients, followed by tacrolimus and steroids for 2 to 3 years.

Study-level results: The authors found GvH clones in recipient marrow, some appearing first in ileum or blood.

Trimming cost V 0 bases and J 2 bases; bases outside gene matches: 1. The CDR3 extends over 14 amino acids. Germline CDR1 SGHRS, CDR2 YFSETQ. This table comes from immunoSEQ multiplex PCR, and its TCRdb copy is limited to in-frame clones, with some not included. The sample shows over 85,000 clones, 85% to 95% of them seen only once. Regarding this clone: The target antigen is unknown. This sample includes further DNA sequences coding for the same CDR3.

The V and J genes are TRBV5-1 and TRBJ2-5, with 7 bases aligning to TRBD1. The source is a human donor who was the organ donor for an intestinal transplant. The source was unstimulated CD4+ T cells sorted from spleen or lymph node cells, collected before transplant. CDR3 coding DNA: TGCGCCAGCAGCTTGGGGACAGGACAAGAGACCCAGTACTTC. Amino acids: CASSLGTGQETQYF.